This T cell receptor beta chain was captured by sequencing in a study of T-cell memory formation after mild COVID-19. Study-wide results and limits: Later expanders leaned toward CD4+, whereas clones contracting from day 15 to 85 were balanced CD4/CD8. For contracting clones, CD4+ ones sat mainly in CM and EM, CD8+ in EMRA. SARS-CoV-2 specificity was not confirmed for second-wave clones peaking on day 37.

This clonotype showed up just a few times. The antigen is unknown. This CDR3 has 16 residues. Germline CDR1 SGHDN, CDR2 FVKESK. Unmatched junction bases numbered 8, after V lost 4 bases and J lost 4 bases. Using constant-segment primers, 5'RACE produced TCR alpha and TCR beta cDNA libraries carrying sample barcodes and UMIs. TCRdb re-analysed the 5' RACE reads in MiXCR, keeping a single row per CDR3 protein. The repertoire holds some 340,000 distinct CDR3 sequences, with over 10% as singletons. The clonotype comes from a man between 18 and 29 years old who had mild COVID-19 (a few samples of this study predate the infection). Cell type and time point are not known. The sequencing sample was made of PBMCs or a T cell subset sorted from them (not recorded which). This chain links TRBV14 with TRBJ2-1, with TRBD2 identical over 9 bases. The CDR3 sequence is CASSLFSGGHYNEQFF. The CDR3 region has the DNA TGTGCCAGCAGCCTCTTCAGCGGGGGGCATTACAATGAGCAGTTCTTC.